The 9 T cell receptor beta chains below were found in one sample sequenced in a study of T cells in localized non-small cell lung cancer. Profiled with immunoSEQ multiplex PCR; TCRdb holds only in-frame clones, not every one. The table includes approximately 4,500 clones, around 30% detected once. Sequenced here: lung tumor tissue, sampled before any cancer treatment. These receptors originate from a male donor at least 60 years old with stage I lung adenocarcinoma.

CDR3 sequence reads: CASSPPGNTHNEQFF. Here the CDR3 DNA reads TGTGCCAGCTCACCACCGGGGAATACCCACAATGAGCAGTTCTTC. The chain recombines TRBV18 with TRBJ2-1; D is unresolved. CDR3 length: 15 residues. CDR1 is KGHSH and CDR2 is LQKENI in the germline V gene. V was pared by 0 bases and J by 5 bases, with 11 bases between.

This clone was seen more than once but under ten times. The chain joins TRBV9 to TRBJ2-1; the match to TRBD2 covers 12 bases. Per the germline V gene, CDR1 is SGDLS and CDR2 is YYNGEE. V gave up 4 bases and J gave up 9 bases; unmatched junction bases: 11. The CDR3 runs 16 residues. The CDR3 is CASSMMASGGAGEQFF. Here the CDR3 DNA reads TGTGCCAGCAGCATGATGGCTAGCGGGGGGGCCGGTGAGCAGTTCTTC.

This clone was recorded once. This chain connects TRBV29-1 to TRBJ1-1, with D possibly TRBD1 on 5 matching bases. Trimming pared 4 bases from V and 4 bases from J, leaving 16 bases between. CDR1 and CDR2 from the germline V gene are SQVTM and ANQGSEA. The CDR3 is made up of 14 amino acids. This chain's CDR3 is CSVGVLGGTTEAFF. The CDR3 region has the DNA TGCAGCGTTGGGGTTTTGGGTGGGACCACTGAAGCTTTCTTT.

J is TRBJ2-1 and V is TRBV16, with D possibly being TRBD1 or TRBD2 (5 bases each). Germline V gives CDR1 KGHSY, CDR2 FQNENV. V shed 0 bases and J shed 7 bases, with 13 bases lying between them. This CDR3 has 15 residues. The CDR3 DNA reads TGTGCCAGCAGCCAATCGATTGATGGGGGAAATGAGCAGTTCTTC. This translates into CASSQSIDGGNEQFF.

The chain links TRBV30 to TRBJ2-1; 9 positions match TRBD1. The CDR3 runs 14 residues. Germline CDR1 GTSNPN, CDR2 SVGIG (reference sequence). V dropped 1 base and J dropped 9; count of bases not matched to a gene: 7. The CDR3 coding sequence is TGTGCCTGGAGTGGAGAACAGGGACAGGGTGAGCAGTTCTTC. It encodes CAWSGEQGQGEQFF.

The sample holds a few counts of this clone. This chain uses TRBV19 with TRBJ1-1, with a weak D call TRBD1 (6 bases). V was clipped by 3 bases and J by 5 bases, with 13 bases between them. Germline-derived CDR1 and CDR2 are LNHDA and SQIVND (reference sequence). CDR3 length equals 14 residues. In nucleotides, the CDR3 is TGTGCCAGTAGTATCGGGGGCAGCGGGACTGAAGCTTTCTTT. Its translation is CASSIGGSGTEAFF.

The chain combines TRBV30 with TRBJ2-1, with D unresolved. Trimming took off 0 bases at V and 7 bases at J, with 10 bases between the two ends. The CDR3 has 13 residues. CDR1 is GTSNPN and CDR2 is SVGIG in the germline V gene (reference sequence). The CDR3 sequence is CAWSVSQWNEQFF. The CDR3 nucleotides are TGTGCCTGGAGTGTATCCCAGTGGAATGAGCAGTTCTTC.

This clone is termed medium-sized. This rearrangement joins TRBV9 to TRBJ1-1, with unresolved D. V lost 5 bases and J lost 1, with 12 bases in between. The CDR3 is 14 residues long. Germline V gene data show CDR1 as SGDLS and CDR2 as YYNGEE. Here the CDR3 DNA reads TGTGCCAGCAGTGAACAGCCTACGAACACTGAAGCTTTCTTT. Translation gives CASSEQPTNTEAFF.

The genes are TRBV11-3 and TRBJ2-7; TRBD1 aligns across 8 bases. With V trimmed by 3 bases and J by 6 bases, 7 bases remained unmatched. The CDR3 length is 14 residues. Germline CDR1 SGHNT, CDR2 YENEEA. As DNA, the CDR3 is TGTGCCAGCAGCTTCAAGGACAGGGACTCCGAGCAGTACTTC. Translating gives CASSFKDRDSEQYF.